Shown below are 9 T cell receptor beta chains from a single sample sequenced in a study of T-cell reconstitution after alpha-beta-depleted transplantation in children. Unique molecular identifiers tagged the TCRbeta library. TCRdb ran MiXCR on the PCR reads and lists one entry per CDR3 protein. The data show under 850,000 distinct CDR3 sequences, approximately 14% seen once. The input for sequencing was PBMCs, taken before TCRalphabeta/CD19-depleted stem cell transplant. These receptors all come from a girl aged 2 to 10 with congenital amegakaryocytic thrombocytopenia, due to receive a stem cell transplant.

The rearrangement links TRBV7-9 to TRBJ2-1, with TRBD1 identical over 7 bases. The CDR3 consists of 14 residues. Trimming took 5 bases from V and 9 from J; bases not matched to a gene: 10. Per the germline V gene, CDR1 is SEHNR and CDR2 is FQNEAQ (reference sequence). The CDR3 DNA sequence: TGTGCCAGCAGCACGTCAGACAGGGTTGGTGAGCAGTTCTTC. This encodes CASSTSDRVGEQFF.

This clonotype was picked up a small number of times. The genes are TRBV25-1 and TRBJ2-3; D remains ambiguous. V was cut by 4 bases and J by 3 bases, with 11 bases left in between. This CDR3 region has 14 residues. Germline CDR1 is MGHDK and CDR2 is SYGVNS. The CDR3: CASSAPLWTDTQYF. In DNA form, the CDR3 reads TGTGCCAGCAGTGCGCCCTTGTGGACAGATACGCAGTATTTT.

This clonotype was recorded many times. This chain joins TRBV12-3 or TRBV12-4 and TRBJ1-1; possibly TRBD1 for D (6 bases). The CDR3 length is 14 residues. The ends were cut back, 9 bases at V and 1 base at J, with 15 bases in the middle. CDR3 coding DNA: TGTGCCAGTTTAGTGGTGGGGGCGAACACTGAAGCTTTCTTT. The encoded protein is CASLVVGANTEAFF.

The chain joins TRBV18 to TRBJ2-3; 12 nucleotides agree with TRBD2. From germline, CDR1 is KGHSH and CDR2 LQKENI. The CDR3 totals 15 residues. V was clipped by 2 bases and J by 5 bases; unmatched bases: 2. CDR3 sequence: CASSPRLAGEDTQYF. Written as DNA, the CDR3 is TGTGCCAGCTCACCAAGACTAGCGGGAGAAGATACGCAGTATTTT.

This clonotype was counted at least ten times. The rearrangement joins TRBV6-1 to TRBJ2-2; D possibly corresponds to TRBD1 (6 bases). The CDR3 covers 17 residues. The ends were cut back, 7 bases at V and 1 base at J, with 19 bases in the middle. Germline V lookup: CDR1 MNHNS, CDR2 SASEGT. CDR3 DNA: TGTGCCAGCACCTACAGGGTAGGACACCTGAACACCGGGGAGCTGTTTTTT. It encodes CASTYRVGHLNTGELFF.

This clonotype was found a few times. This chain joins TRBV20-1 and TRBJ2-3, with TRBD2 matching over 11 bases. The ends lost 6 bases at V and 3 bases at J; junction bases unmatched: 8. Germline loops: CDR1 DFQATT, CDR2 SNEGSKA (reference sequence). The CDR3 sequence is 15 residues long. CDR3 nucleotide sequence: TGCAGTGCCTACCCAAGGACTAGCGGGACAGATACGCAGTATTTT. Its translation is CSAYPRTSGTDTQYF.

This clonotype was counted a few times. The chain uses TRBV5-6 and TRBJ2-3; D gene uncertain. Germline assignment: CDR1 SGHDT and CDR2 YYEEEE. This CDR3 has 16 residues. Trimming removed 1 base at V and 1 base at J, with 13 bases between. This CDR3 reads CASSLRIITGTDTQYF. CDR3 nucleotides: TGTGCCAGCAGCTTGCGCATAATTACTGGCACAGATACGCAGTATTTT.

This clonotype has at least ten counts. CDR3 DNA: TGCAGCGTAGGACAGGGAGGAGATACGCAGTATTTT. This gives the protein CSVGQGGDTQYF. This chain uses TRBV29-1 with TRBJ2-3; 8 positions agree with TRBD1. V lost 6 bases and J lost 5; bases outside the gene matches: 4. The CDR3 spans 12 residues. Germline V gene lookup returns CDR1 SQVTM and CDR2 ANQGSEA.

This clonotype has ten or more counts. The chain links TRBV29-1 to TRBJ2-7, with D hard to call. Germline V gene lookup returns CDR1 SQVTM and CDR2 ANQGSEA. This CDR3 spans 11 amino acids. The V end lost 4 bases, the J end lost 3 bases, and 7 bases lay between the germline ends. CDR3 nucleotides: TGCAGCGTTGGCCGTAGCTACGAGCAGTACTTC. Protein product: CSVGRSYEQYF.